This entry features one T cell receptor (beta chain) sequence. Assay: immunoSEQ multiplex PCR; the TCRdb copy retains only in-frame clones and omits some. Of fewer than 350,000 clones listed, less than 90% are singletons. The data are from a study of blood T cell repertoires in COVID-19. Across the study: The United States, Italy and Spain provided the acute and convalescent COVID-19 samples. T cells, B-cell-depleted T cells, or PBMCs supplied cDNA or gDNA.

With 1 base removed from V and 1 base from J, the gap between germline ends came to 8 bases. Germline CDR1 reads SGHTS; CDR2 reads YDEGEE. The CDR3 length is 14 residues. Source material: peripheral blood. The gene calls are TRBV5-8 and TRBJ1-1; D gene uncertain. This clonotype was obtained from a woman in her 70s with COVID-19, enrolled during active disease. CDR3 in amino acids: CASSLSHRNTEAFF. DNA of the CDR3: TGTGCCAGCAGCTTGAGCCATAGGAACACTGAAGCTTTCTTT.